These 25 T cell receptor beta chains share one sample of origin, sequenced in a study of blood T cell repertoires in COVID-19. The data were produced by immunoSEQ multiplex PCR, yet TCRdb's version contains in-frame clones alone and is incomplete. The profile shows about 40,000 clones, 75% to 90% of them singletons. Sequenced: peripheral blood. Source of these receptors: a woman in her 70s with acute or convalescent COVID-19.

In its sample, this clone is large. The chain employs TRBV28 and TRBJ1-6; a possible D gene is TRBD1 (5 bases). This CDR3 contains 16 residues. The V end lost 1 base, the J end lost 8 bases, and 15 bases lay between the germline ends. CDR1 and CDR2 from the germline V gene are MDHEN and SYDVKM. CDR3 bases: TGTGCCAGCAGTTTATATAGGGGCGGTAGGGATTCACCCCTCCACTTT. Its translation: CASSLYRGGRDSPLHF.

The V gene is TRBV27, the J gene TRBJ1-1; D gene uncertain. Trimming shortened V by 2 bases and J by 0 bases, and 4 bases separated the two germline ends. CDR3 length: 13 amino acids. From germline, CDR1 is MNHEY and CDR2 SMNVEV (reference sequence). The CDR3: CASSLGMNTEAFF. The CDR3 DNA reads as TGTGCCAGCAGTTTAGGCATGAACACTGAAGCTTTCTTT.

The chain combines TRBV7-8 with TRBJ1-2; tentatively, D is TRBD1 (6 bases). Germline V gene sequence: CDR1 SGHVS, CDR2 FQNEAQ. The CDR3 runs to 15 residues. The germline V and J ends were trimmed by 5 bases and 0 bases, with 13 bases remaining between them. CDR3 region: CASSLTGLANYGYTF. The CDR3, as DNA: TGTGCCAGCAGCCTAACAGGGCTTGCTAACTATGGCTACACCTTC.

The V call is TRBV24-1, the J call TRBJ2-1; D may be TRBD1 (6 bases). The CDR3 is 12 residues long. Per germline, CDR1 KGHDR and CDR2 SFDVKD. V was trimmed by 4 bases and J by 10 bases, leaving 10 bases between them. The CDR3 DNA follows: TGTGCCACCAGTGACTCCGGGACAGAGCAGTTCTTC. Protein: CATSDSGTEQFF.

The chain carries TRBV6-2 or TRBV6-3 and TRBJ2-5, with D possibly being TRBD2 (5 bases). The CDR3 consists of 15 residues. The germline V gene encodes CDR1 MNHEY and CDR2 SVGEGT. Trimming pared 5 bases from V and 5 bases from J, leaving 18 bases between. The CDR3 region is CASSPWASGGETQYF. The CDR3 coding sequence is TGTGCCAGCAGTCCCTGGGCCTCGGGCGGGGAGACCCAGTACTTC.

J is TRBJ1-5 and V is TRBV15, with 9 nucleotides matching TRBD1. In germline, CDR1 is LNHNV, CDR2 YYDKDF (reference sequence). The length of the CDR3 is 18 residues. J was trimmed by 0 bases and V by 5 bases; bases with no gene match: 11. CDR3 amino acids: CATSDRDRASISNQPQHF. The CDR3 DNA reads as TGTGCCACCAGCGACCGGGACAGGGCTTCCATTAGCAATCAGCCCCAGCATTTT.

The V call is TRBV6-5, the J call TRBJ2-2, with TRBD1 matching over 9 bases. Germline loops: CDR1 MNHEY, CDR2 SVGAGI. This CDR3 contains 15 residues. J gave up 7 bases and V 2 bases, and 5 bases lay outside the gene matches. CDR3 region: CASSYGDRDVGELFF. The CDR3, as DNA: TGTGCCAGCAGTTACGGGGACAGGGATGTCGGGGAGCTGTTTTTT.

A single count supports this clone. The gene calls are TRBV19 and TRBJ2-5, with D maybe TRBD2 (6 bases). Germline V lookup: CDR1 LNHDA, CDR2 SQIVND (reference sequence). V gave up 4 bases and J gave up 4 bases, with 16 bases separating them. This CDR3 comprises 15 residues. In DNA form, the CDR3 reads TGTGCCAGTAGTACTCGGGGGTACTATAGAGAGACCCAGTACTTC. This gives the protein CASSTRGYYRETQYF.

The chain links TRBV7-2 to TRBJ1-3; D unresolved. V was trimmed by 7 bases and J by 0 bases, leaving 10 bases between them. Germline V lookup: CDR1 SGHTA, CDR2 FQGNSA. The CDR3 consists of 14 residues. CDR3 bases: TGTGCCAGCAAAGGACTCATCTCTGGAAACACCATATATTTT. This sequence encodes CASKGLISGNTIYF. Combining the CDR3 with reference TRBV7-2 and TRBJ1-3 gives the whole variable domain GAGVSQSPSNKVTEKGKDVELRCDPISGHTALYWYRQSLGQGLEFLIYFQGNSAPDKSGLPSDRFSAERTGGSVSTLTIQRTQQEDSAVYLCASKGLISGNTIYFGEGSWLTVV.

The count of this clone is one. CDR3 nucleotide sequence: TGTGCCAGCGGGGTGGACAGGAGTGAAGCTTTCTTT. It yields the protein CASGVDRSEAFF. The V gene is TRBV12-3 or TRBV12-4, the J gene TRBJ1-1; 7 bases map to TRBD1. V dropped 8 bases and J dropped 7; count of bases not matched to a gene: 7. This CDR3 contains 12 residues.

The chain links TRBV7-3 to TRBJ2-6; 9 bases fit TRBD1. Germline V gene sequence: CDR1 SGHTA, CDR2 FQGTGA. V trimming: 2 bases; J trimming: 0 bases; junction bases outside the gene matches: 5. This CDR3 spans 18 amino acids. CDR3 sequence: CASSLFGQGTSGANVLTF. CDR3 nucleotide sequence: TGTGCCAGCAGCTTATTTGGACAGGGGACCTCTGGGGCCAACGTCCTGACTTTC.

This clone was observed a few times. J is TRBJ1-5 and V is TRBV3-1 (or the pseudogene TRBV3-2); D is unclear. V shed 4 bases and J shed 4 bases, with 11 bases lying between them. Per germline, CDR1 LGHDT and CDR2 YNNKEL (reference sequence). The CDR3 totals 14 residues. The CDR3 sequence is CASSPSTGNQPQHF. CDR3 sequence (DNA): TGTGCCAGCAGCCCTTCCACGGGGAATCAGCCCCAGCATTTT.

V is TRBV30 and J is TRBJ1-2; the D gene is possibly TRBD1 (6 bases). CDR1 is GTSNPN and CDR2 is SVGIG in the germline V gene (reference sequence). Trimming stripped 5 bases from V and 4 bases from J, with 14 bases between. The CDR3 runs 13 residues. Written as DNA, the CDR3 is TGTGCCTGGGGCCGGGACAAGCCCTATGGCTACACCTTC. Its translation is CAWGRDKPYGYTF.

This sequence joins TRBV7-2 and TRBJ2-3; no clear D gene. V shed 2 bases and J shed 1 base, with 7 bases lying between them. The CDR3 has 14 amino acids. Per the germline V gene, CDR1 is SGHTA and CDR2 is FQGNSA. The CDR3: CASSLLPRTDTQYF. The CDR3 nucleotides are TGTGCCAGCAGCTTACTTCCCCGCACAGATACGCAGTATTTT.

J is TRBJ2-7 and V is TRBV7-8; 7 nucleotides agree with TRBD1. The V gene end was trimmed by 5 bases and the J gene end by 0 bases; junction bases not matched to a gene: 7. The germline V gene has CDR1 SGHVS and CDR2 FQNEAQ. CDR3 length: 15 amino acids. The CDR3 coding sequence is TGTGCCAGCAGCCTCAATGGACAGGACTCCTACGAGCAGTACGTC. This gives the protein CASSLNGQDSYEQYV.

The J gene is TRBJ1-4, the V gene TRBV14; D is ambiguous. Germline V lookup: CDR1 SGHDN, CDR2 FVKESK. This CDR3 is 16 amino acids long. V shed 2 bases and J shed 0 bases, with 10 bases lying between them. The CDR3 protein is CASSQRTRTTNEKLFF. CDR3 sequence (DNA): TGTGCCAGCAGCCAAAGAACACGAACAACTAATGAAAAACTGTTTTTT.

This clone turned up a few times. This chain joins TRBV28 and TRBJ2-7, with D maybe TRBD2 (6 bases). Germline CDR1 and CDR2: MDHEN and SYDVKM. CDR3 length equals 13 residues. The CDR3 coding sequence is TGTGCCAGCAGTTTATCGAGGGGAGGCAGACTGTCCGTC. It translates to CASSLSRGGRLSV.

The chain joins TRBV7-3 to TRBJ2-7; D is uncertain. V lost 7 bases to trimming and J lost 1 base, with 8 bases between them. CDR1 is SGHTA and CDR2 is FQGTGA in the germline V gene. This CDR3 contains 12 residues. The CDR3 here is CASTARSYEQYV. CDR3 sequence (DNA): TGTGCCAGCACCGCGAGGTCCTACGAGCAGTACGTC.

This clone was recorded only once. This sequence joins TRBV6-5 and TRBJ2-5, with D perhaps matching TRBD2 (6 bases). From germline, CDR1 is MNHEY and CDR2 SVGAGI. This CDR3 has 15 residues. The V gene lost 6 bases and the J gene lost 0 bases, with 14 bases spanning the gap. This CDR3 is CASSPSGGYQETQYF. Here the CDR3 DNA reads TGTGCCAGCAGCCCCAGTGGGGGGTACCAAGAGACCCAGTACTTC.

The rearrangement joins TRBV11-2 to TRBJ2-1; 11 bases align to TRBD2. The CDR3 has 16 residues. J gave up 3 bases and V 5 bases, and 6 bases lay outside the gene matches. CDR1 is SGHAT, CDR2 FQNNGV, per germline. In DNA, the CDR3 is TGTGCCAGCAGCCTCCAGGGACTAGCGGACTACAATGAGCAGTTCTTC. This codes for CASSLQGLADYNEQFF.

The chain has TRBV7-9 and TRBJ1-4, with D possibly matching TRBD1 (5 bases). Germline CDR1 SEHNR, CDR2 FQNEAQ (reference sequence). V was trimmed by 6 bases and J by 8 bases, leaving 22 bases between them. The CDR3 runs to 16 residues. As DNA, the CDR3 is TGTGCCAGCAGATCCGTCGATAGCAGGGATCCAGAAAAACTGTTTTTT. It specifies CASRSVDSRDPEKLFF.

Written as DNA, the CDR3 is TGCGCCAGCAGCGGGTTGGCAGGGGGCCTTGTCAATGAGCAGTTCTTC. As protein: CASSGLAGGLVNEQFF. This sequence joins TRBV5-1 and TRBJ2-1, with 8 bases lining up with TRBD1. The CDR3 totals 16 residues. Germline-derived CDR1 and CDR2 are SGHRS and YFSETQ. V lost 4 bases, J lost 6 bases, and 12 bases stayed unmatched.

The V gene is TRBV28, the J gene TRBJ2-3; D is unclear. In germline, CDR1 is MDHEN, CDR2 SYDVKM. This CDR3 comprises 13 residues. The V end was cut by 5 bases, the J end by 3 bases, with 9 bases between. CDR3 region: CASSRPQTDTQYF. The CDR3 DNA follows: TGTGCCAGCAGTCGCCCCCAGACAGATACGCAGTATTTT.

V usage is TRBV3-1 (or the pseudogene TRBV3-2) and J usage is TRBJ1-5; TRBD1 agrees at 8 bases. The CDR3 spans 14 residues. Trimming took 4 bases from V and 11 from J; bases not matched to a gene: 10. Germline CDR1 reads LGHDT; CDR2 reads YNNKEL (reference sequence). CDR3: CASSPGTGRNSQHF. The DNA for the CDR3 is TGTGCCAGCAGCCCCGGGACAGGTAGGAATTCCCAGCATTTT.

CDR3 in amino acids: CASSALQETQYF. As DNA, the CDR3 is TGTGCCAGCAGCGCACTACAAGAGACCCAGTACTTC. The chain has TRBV2 and TRBJ2-5; no clear D. The V end lost 6 bases, the J end lost 2 bases, and 7 bases lay between the germline ends. The CDR3 loop spans 12 amino acids. Germline assignment: CDR1 SNHLY and CDR2 FYNNEI.